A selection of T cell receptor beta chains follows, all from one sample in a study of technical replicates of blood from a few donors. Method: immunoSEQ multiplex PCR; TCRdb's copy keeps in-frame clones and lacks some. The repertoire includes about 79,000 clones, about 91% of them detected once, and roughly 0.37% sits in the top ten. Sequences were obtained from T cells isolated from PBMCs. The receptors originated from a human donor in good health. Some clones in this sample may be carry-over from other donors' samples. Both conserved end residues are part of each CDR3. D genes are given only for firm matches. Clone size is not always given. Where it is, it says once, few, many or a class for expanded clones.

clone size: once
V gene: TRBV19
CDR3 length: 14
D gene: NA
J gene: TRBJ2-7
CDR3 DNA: TGTGCCAGTAGTGAAGGGACTGATACCTACGAGCAGTACTTC
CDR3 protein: CASSEGTDTYEQYF

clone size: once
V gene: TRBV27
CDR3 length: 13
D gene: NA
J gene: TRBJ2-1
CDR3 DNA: TGTGCCAGCAGTGGATCACTAGGGATTGAGCAGTTCTTC
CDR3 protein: CASSGSLGIEQFF

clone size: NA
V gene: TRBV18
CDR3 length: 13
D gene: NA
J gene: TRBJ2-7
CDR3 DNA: TGTGCCAGCTCCCCCGGACACGGCTACGAGCAGTACTTC
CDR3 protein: CASSPGHGYEQYF

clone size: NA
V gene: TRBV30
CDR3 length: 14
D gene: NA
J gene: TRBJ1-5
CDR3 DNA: TGTGCCTGGGCCCGGACAGCTACAAATCAGCCCCAGCATTTT
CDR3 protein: CAWARTATNQPQHF

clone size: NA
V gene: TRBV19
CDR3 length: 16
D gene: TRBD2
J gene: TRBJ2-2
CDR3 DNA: TGTGCCAGTAGTATACGGACTAGCGGGGCCACCGGGGAGCTGTTTTTT
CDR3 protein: CASSIRTSGATGELFF

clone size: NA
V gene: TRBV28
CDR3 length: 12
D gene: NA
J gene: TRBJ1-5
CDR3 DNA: TGTGCCAGCAACACCCCCAATCAGCCCCAGCATTTT
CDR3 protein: CASNTPNQPQHF

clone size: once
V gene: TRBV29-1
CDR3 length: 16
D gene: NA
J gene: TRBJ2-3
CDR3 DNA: TGCAGCGTTGACCGTGTACAGATCACTAGCACAGATACGCAGTATTTT
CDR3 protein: CSVDRVQITSTDTQYF

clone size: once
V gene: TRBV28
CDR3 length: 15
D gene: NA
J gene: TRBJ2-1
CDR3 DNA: TGTGCCAGCATTATTTCTAGGGGGGGTAACAATGAGCAGTTCTTC
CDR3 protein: CASIISRGGNNEQFF

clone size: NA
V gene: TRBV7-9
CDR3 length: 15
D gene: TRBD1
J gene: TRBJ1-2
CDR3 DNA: TGTGCCAGCAGCTTCGCGGACAGGGGGCGGTTTGGCTACACCTTC
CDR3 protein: CASSFADRGRFGYTF

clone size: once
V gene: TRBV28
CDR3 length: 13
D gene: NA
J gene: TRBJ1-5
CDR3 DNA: TGTGCCAGCAGTGGGGGCTGGGCTCAGCCCCAGCATTTT
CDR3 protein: CASSGGWAQPQHF

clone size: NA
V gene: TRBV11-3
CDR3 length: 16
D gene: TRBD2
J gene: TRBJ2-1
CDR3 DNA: TGTGCCAGCAGCTTAGGACGGCTAGCGGGAGGCGATGAGCAGTTCTTC
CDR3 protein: CASSLGRLAGGDEQFF

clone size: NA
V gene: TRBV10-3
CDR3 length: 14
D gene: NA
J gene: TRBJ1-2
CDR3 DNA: TGTGCCATCTCCCCTCGAGAAACTCAATATGGCTACACCTTC
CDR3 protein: CAISPRETQYGYTF

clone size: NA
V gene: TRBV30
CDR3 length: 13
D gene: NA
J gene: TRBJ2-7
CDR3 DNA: TGTGCCTGGAGTGTTAGAGGTGGCTACGAGCAGTACTTC
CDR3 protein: CAWSVRGGYEQYF

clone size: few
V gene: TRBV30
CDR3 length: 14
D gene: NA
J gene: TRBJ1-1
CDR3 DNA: TGTGCCTGGAGTGTACGCGGGGGATATACTGAAGCTTTCTTT
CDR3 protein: CAWSVRGGYTEAFF

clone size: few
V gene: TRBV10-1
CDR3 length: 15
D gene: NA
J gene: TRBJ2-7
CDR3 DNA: TGCGCCAGCGCCGCGGGTAGGGAACTCTCCTACGAGCAGTACTTC
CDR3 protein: CASAAGRELSYEQYF

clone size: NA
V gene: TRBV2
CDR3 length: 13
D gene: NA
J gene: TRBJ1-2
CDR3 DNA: TGTGCCAGCTTTACAGGATCCTCCTATGGCTACACCTTC
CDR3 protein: CASFTGSSYGYTF

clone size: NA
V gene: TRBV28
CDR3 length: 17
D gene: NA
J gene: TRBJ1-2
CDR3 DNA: TGTGCCAGCAGTCGGAGAATAGGATCGCCTAGAGATCGTGGCTACACCTTC
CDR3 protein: CASSRRIGSPRDRGYTF

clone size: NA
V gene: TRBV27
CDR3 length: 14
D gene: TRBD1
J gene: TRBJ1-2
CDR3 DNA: TGTGCCAGCAGCAGGACAGGGGATTATAATGGCTACACCTTC
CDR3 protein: CASSRTGDYNGYTF

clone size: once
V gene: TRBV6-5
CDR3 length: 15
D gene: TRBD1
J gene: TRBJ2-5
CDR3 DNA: TGTGCCAGCAGTTACGCTGGACAGGTCCGGGAGACCCAGTACTTC
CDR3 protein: CASSYAGQVRETQYF

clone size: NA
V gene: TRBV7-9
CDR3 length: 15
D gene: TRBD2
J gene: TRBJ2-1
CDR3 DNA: TGTGCCAGCAGCACCTGGACTAGCGGAGACAATGAGCAGTTCTTC
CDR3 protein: CASSTWTSGDNEQFF

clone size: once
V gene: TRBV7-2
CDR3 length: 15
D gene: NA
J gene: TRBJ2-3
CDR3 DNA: TGTGCCAGCAGCTGGGGACTTTCTAGCACAGATACGCAGTATTTT
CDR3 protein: CASSWGLSSTDTQYF

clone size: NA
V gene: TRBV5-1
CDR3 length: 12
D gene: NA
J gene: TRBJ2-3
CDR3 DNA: TGCGCCAGCAGCTTGGAATCTGATACGCAGTATTTT
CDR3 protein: CASSLESDTQYF

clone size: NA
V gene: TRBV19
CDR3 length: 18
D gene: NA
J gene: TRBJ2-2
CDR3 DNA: TGTGCCAGTAGTAACCCGGGACAACGCTACGAAGGGACGCGGGAGCTGTTTTTT
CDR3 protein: CASSNPGQRYEGTRELFF

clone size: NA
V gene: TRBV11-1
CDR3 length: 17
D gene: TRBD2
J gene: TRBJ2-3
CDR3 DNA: TGTGCCAGCAGCCTGTATCGGACTAGCGGTAGCACAGATACGCAGTATTTT
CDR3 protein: CASSLYRTSGSTDTQYF

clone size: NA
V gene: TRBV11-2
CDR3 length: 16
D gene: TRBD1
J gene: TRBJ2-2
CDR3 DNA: TGTGCCAGCAGCTTTCGTGGGACAGGGAGCACCGGGGAGCTGTTTTTT
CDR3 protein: CASSFRGTGSTGELFF

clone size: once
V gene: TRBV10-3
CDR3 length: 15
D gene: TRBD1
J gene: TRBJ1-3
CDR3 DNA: TGTGCCATCAGTGCCTCAGACAGGGCTGGAAACACCATATATTTT
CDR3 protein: CAISASDRAGNTIYF

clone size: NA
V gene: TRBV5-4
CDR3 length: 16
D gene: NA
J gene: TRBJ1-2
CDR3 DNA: TGTGCCAGCAGCTTCGGGGGTCCCCCAGCTAACTATGGCTACACCTTC
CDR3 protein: CASSFGGPPANYGYTF

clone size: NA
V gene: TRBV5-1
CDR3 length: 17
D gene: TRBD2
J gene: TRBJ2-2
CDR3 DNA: TGCGCCAGCACCCTAAGACTAGCGGGAGCTGAAACCGGGGAGCTGTTTTTT
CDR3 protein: CASTLRLAGAETGELFF

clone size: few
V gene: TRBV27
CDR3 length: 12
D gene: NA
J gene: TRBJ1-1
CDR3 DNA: TGTGCCAGCCGAGACACATACACTGAAGCTTTCTTT
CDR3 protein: CASRDTYTEAFF

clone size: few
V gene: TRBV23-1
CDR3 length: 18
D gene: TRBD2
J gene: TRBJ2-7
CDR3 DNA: TGCGCCAGCAGTCAAAAGGGGACTAAGTACCCTTCATACTACGAGCAGTACTTC
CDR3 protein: CASSQKGTKYPSYYEQYF

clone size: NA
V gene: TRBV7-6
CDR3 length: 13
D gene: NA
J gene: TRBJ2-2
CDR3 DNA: TGTGCCAGCAGCCCTACTTCACGAGGGGAGCTGTTTTTT
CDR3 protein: CASSPTSRGELFF

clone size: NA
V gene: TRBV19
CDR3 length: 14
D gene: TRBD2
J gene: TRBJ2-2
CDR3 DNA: TGTGCCAGTAGCAGCGGGAGGGCCGTCGGGGAGCTGTTTTTT
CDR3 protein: CASSSGRAVGELFF

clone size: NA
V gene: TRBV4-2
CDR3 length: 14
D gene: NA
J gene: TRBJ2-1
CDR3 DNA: TGTGCCAGCAGCCAAGTTTCAACGGGGAATGAGCAGTTCTTC
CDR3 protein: CASSQVSTGNEQFF

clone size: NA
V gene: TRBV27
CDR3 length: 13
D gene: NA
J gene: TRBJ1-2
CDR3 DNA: TGTGCCAGCAGTGTCGACAGGAGCTATGGCTACACCTTC
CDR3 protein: CASSVDRSYGYTF

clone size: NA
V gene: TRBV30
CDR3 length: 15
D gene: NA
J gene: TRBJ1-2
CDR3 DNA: TGTGCCTGGAGTGTGATTATAAGGACAGATTATGGCTACACCTTC
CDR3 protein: CAWSVIIRTDYGYTF

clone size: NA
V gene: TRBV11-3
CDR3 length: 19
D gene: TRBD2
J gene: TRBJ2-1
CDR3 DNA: TGTGCCAGCAGCTTAAATATTAGATTCGGAGCGGGAGAGAATGGTGAGCAGTTCTTC
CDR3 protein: CASSLNIRFGAGENGEQFF

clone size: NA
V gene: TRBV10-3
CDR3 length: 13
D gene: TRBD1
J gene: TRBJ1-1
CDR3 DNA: TGTGCCATCACTACAGGGGCTGGCACTGAAGCTTTCTTT
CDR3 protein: CAITTGAGTEAFF

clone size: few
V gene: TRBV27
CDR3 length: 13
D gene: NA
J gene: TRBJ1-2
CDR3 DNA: TGTGCCAGCAGTTTGGGGGGGCTAAGGGGCTACACCTTC
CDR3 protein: CASSLGGLRGYTF

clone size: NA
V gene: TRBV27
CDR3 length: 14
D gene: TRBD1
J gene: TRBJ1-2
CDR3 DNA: TGTGCCAGCAGTTTTTTACAGGGGGCTGATGGCTACACCTTC
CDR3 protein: CASSFLQGADGYTF

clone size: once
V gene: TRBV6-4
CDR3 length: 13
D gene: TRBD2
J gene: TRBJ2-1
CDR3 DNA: TGTGCCAGCTCTAGCGGACCTTACAATGAGCAGTTCTTC
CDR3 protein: CASSSGPYNEQFF

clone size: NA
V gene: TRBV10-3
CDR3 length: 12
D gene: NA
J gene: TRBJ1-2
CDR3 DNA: TGTGCCATCAGTGACGGGAGGGGAGGCTACACCTTC
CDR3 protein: CAISDGRGGYTF

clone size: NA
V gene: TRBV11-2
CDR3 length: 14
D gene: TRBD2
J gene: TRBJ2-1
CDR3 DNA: TGTGCCAGCAGCTTGACTAGCGGGAACAATGAGCAGTTCTTC
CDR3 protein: CASSLTSGNNEQFF

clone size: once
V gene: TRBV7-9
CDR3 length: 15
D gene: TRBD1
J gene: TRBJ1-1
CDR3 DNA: TGTGCCAGCAGCTTCCTTAGCAGGGGGAGAACTGAAGCTTTCTTT
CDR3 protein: CASSFLSRGRTEAFF

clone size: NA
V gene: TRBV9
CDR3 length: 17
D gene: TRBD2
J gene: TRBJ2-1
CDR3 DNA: TGTGCCAGCAGCGTAGTTCCGAGCGGGAGGATCTACAATGAGCAGTTCTTC
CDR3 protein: CASSVVPSGRIYNEQFF

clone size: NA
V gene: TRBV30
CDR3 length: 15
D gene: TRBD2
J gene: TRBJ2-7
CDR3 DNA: TGTGCCTGGAGGGGAGGGCCTAGCGGGAGATACGAGCAGTACTTC
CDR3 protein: CAWRGGPSGRYEQYF

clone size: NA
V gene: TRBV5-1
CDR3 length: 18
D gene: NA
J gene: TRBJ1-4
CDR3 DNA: TGCGCCAGCAGCTTAGAAGGGAGAGAAGCCGGGGCTAATGAAAAACTGTTTTTT
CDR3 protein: CASSLEGREAGANEKLFF

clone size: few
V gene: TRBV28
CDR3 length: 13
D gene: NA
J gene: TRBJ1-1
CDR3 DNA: TGTGCCAGCATTAGGGGGATGAACACTGAAGCTTTCTTT
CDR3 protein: CASIRGMNTEAFF

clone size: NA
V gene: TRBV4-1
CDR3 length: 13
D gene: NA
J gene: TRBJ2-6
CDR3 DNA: TGCGCCAGCTCCCACGGTGGGGCCAACGTCCTGACTTTC
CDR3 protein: CASSHGGANVLTF

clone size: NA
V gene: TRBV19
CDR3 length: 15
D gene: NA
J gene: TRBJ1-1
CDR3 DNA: TGTGCCAGTAGATGGCAGGGGCTTGAGAACACTGAAGCTTTCTTT
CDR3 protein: CASRWQGLENTEAFF

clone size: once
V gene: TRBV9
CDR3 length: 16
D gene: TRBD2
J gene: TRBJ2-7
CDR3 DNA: TGTGCCAGCAGCTTGAGAGGCCTAGCGGGAGTCAGCGAGCAGTACTTC
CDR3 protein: CASSLRGLAGVSEQYF